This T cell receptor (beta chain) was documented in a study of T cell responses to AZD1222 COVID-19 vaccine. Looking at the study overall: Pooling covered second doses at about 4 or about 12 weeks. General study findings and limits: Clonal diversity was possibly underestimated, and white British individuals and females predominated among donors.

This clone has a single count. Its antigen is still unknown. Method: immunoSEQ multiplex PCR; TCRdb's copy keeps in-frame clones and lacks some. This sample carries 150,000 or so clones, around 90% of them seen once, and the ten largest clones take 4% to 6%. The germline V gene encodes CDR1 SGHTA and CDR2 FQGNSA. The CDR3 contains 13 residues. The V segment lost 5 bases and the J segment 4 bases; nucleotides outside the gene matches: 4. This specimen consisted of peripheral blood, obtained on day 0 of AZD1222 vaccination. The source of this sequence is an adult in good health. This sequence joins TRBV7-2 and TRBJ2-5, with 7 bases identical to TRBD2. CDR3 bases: TGTGCCAGCAGCCGAAGCGGGGTAGAGACCCAGTACTTC. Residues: CASSRSGVETQYF.